The 10 T cell receptor beta chains in this list originate from one sample, sequenced in a study of blood T cell repertoires in COVID-19. Profiling relied on immunoSEQ multiplex PCR, and the TCRdb table lists in-frame clones only, not all of them. The table shows some 170,000 clones, with over 65% occurring only once. The source material was peripheral blood. These receptors all stem from a man aged 55 to 70 with acute or convalescent COVID-19.

This clone was observed a single time. The chain has TRBV11-2 and TRBJ1-2, with 8 bases aligning to TRBD1. This CDR3 contains 14 residues. Germline CDR1 is SGHAT and CDR2 is FQNNGV. The junction had 4 bases not matched to a gene; V was cut back by 1 base and J by 6 bases. Here the CDR3 DNA reads TGTGCCAGCAGCTTAGTCCAGGGGGCACATGGCTACACCTTC. Protein: CASSLVQGAHGYTF.

This chain links TRBV2 with TRBJ1-2; D gene ambiguous. V lost 2 bases, J lost 8 bases, and 18 bases lay in between. Germline V CDR1 and CDR2: SNHLY, FYNNEI. The CDR3 runs 15 residues. In nucleotides, the CDR3 is TGTGCCAGCAGTGAACAACCACTAACTATCGGGGGCTACACCTTC. Translating it yields CASSEQPLTIGGYTF.

This clone came up once. V is TRBV5-4 and J is TRBJ2-3; TRBD1 aligns across 7 bases. Germline trimming cut 1 base from V and 0 bases from J; bases unmatched to any gene: 2. This CDR3 spans 15 amino acids. The germline CDR1 and CDR2 sequences are SGHNT and YYREEE (reference sequence). The CDR3 DNA sequence: TGTGCCAGCAGCTTGATGGGACAGAGCACAGATACGCAGTATTTT. Translated, it gives CASSLMGQSTDTQYF. The complete variable domain, with remaining parts taken from reference TRBV5-4 and TRBJ2-3, reads ETGVTQSPTHLIKTRGQQVTLRCSSQSGHNTVSWYQQALGQGPQFIFQYYREEENGRGNFPPRFSGLQFPNYSSELNVNALELDDSALYLCASSLMGQSTDTQYFGPGTRLTVL.

This clone appeared a few times. The chain uses TRBV6-5 and TRBJ2-3; D might be TRBD2 (6 bases). The germline V gene encodes CDR1 MNHEY and CDR2 SVGAGI. The CDR3 has 15 residues. The germline V and J ends were trimmed by 2 bases and 8 bases, with 17 bases remaining between them. CDR3 residues: CASSYGAGASGTQYF. The CDR3 region has the DNA TGTGCCAGCAGTTACGGAGCGGGCGCCTCCGGTACGCAGTATTTT.

In its sample, this clone was seen a few times. This chain uses TRBV7-9 with TRBJ1-1; 7 nucleotides align to TRBD1. Trimming took 6 bases from V and 11 from J; bases not matched to a gene: 9. This CDR3 is 12 amino acids long. Germline loops: CDR1 SEHNR, CDR2 FQNEAQ (reference sequence). For the CDR3, the DNA is TGTGCCAGCAGATCCCCCGGGACAGAGGCTTTCTTT. Translating it yields CASRSPGTEAFF.

The chain joins TRBV7-3 to TRBJ1-1; 8 bases line up with TRBD1. V was pared by 5 bases and J by 10 bases, with 3 bases of the junction left unmatched. Looked up from germline, CDR1 is SGHTA and CDR2 is FQGTGA. CDR3 length: 11 amino acids. This CDR3 reads CASSLGTGAFF. In DNA, the CDR3 is TGTGCCAGCAGCCTCGGGACAGGAGCTTTCTTT.

The CDR3 reads CAIAGTSGGPTSTDTQYF. The DNA for the CDR3 is TGTGCCATCGCAGGGACTAGCGGGGGCCCGACTAGCACAGATACGCAGTATTTT. The rearrangement uses TRBV10-3 and TRBJ2-3; 14 bases map to TRBD2. V lost 8 bases, J lost 0 bases, and 10 bases stayed unmatched. CDR1 is ENHRY and CDR2 is SYGVKD in the germline V gene. There are 18 residues in the CDR3.

As for this clone: In the same sample, other DNA sequences code for this CDR3. This sequence joins TRBV9 and TRBJ2-7; 7 bases are a match to TRBD2. This CDR3 spans 14 amino acids. The germline CDR1 and CDR2 sequences are SGDLS and YYNGEE. Trimming removed 4 bases from V and 0 bases from J; junction bases left unmatched: 4. DNA of the CDR3: TGTGCCAGCAGCCCGTCGGGGGGCTCCTACGAGCAGTACTTC. It codes for CASSPSGGSYEQYF.

The rearrangement joins TRBV11-2 to TRBJ1-1, with a possible D match to TRBD1 (5 bases). The CDR3 loop spans 15 amino acids. V shed 2 bases and J shed 3 bases, with 13 bases lying between them. The V gene's germline CDR1 is SGHAT and CDR2 FQNNGV. The CDR3 here is CASSLFGGFDTEAFF. The CDR3 nucleotides are TGTGCCAGCAGCTTATTCGGGGGGTTTGACACTGAAGCTTTCTTT.

In its sample, this clone was seen a few times. J is TRBJ1-2 and V is TRBV9; TRBD1 is a possible D gene (5 bases). This CDR3 is built from 12 residues. Germline V CDR1 and CDR2: SGDLS, YYNGEE. V gave up 0 bases and J gave up 8 bases, with 8 bases separating them. This chain's CDR3 is CASSVGRDGYTF. The CDR3 region has the DNA TGTGCCAGCAGCGTAGGGCGGGACGGCTACACCTTC.